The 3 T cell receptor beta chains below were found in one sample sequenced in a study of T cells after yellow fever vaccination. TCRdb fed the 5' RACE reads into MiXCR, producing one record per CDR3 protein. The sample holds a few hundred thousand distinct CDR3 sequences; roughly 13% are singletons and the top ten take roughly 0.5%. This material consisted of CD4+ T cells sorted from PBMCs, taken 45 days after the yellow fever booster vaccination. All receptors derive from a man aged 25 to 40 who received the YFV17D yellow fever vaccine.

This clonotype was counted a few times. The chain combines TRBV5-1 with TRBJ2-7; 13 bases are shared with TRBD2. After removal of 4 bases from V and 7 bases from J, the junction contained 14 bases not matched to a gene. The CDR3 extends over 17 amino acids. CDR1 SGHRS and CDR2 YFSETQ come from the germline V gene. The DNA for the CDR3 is TGCGCCAGCAGCAAGACAAGGGGACTAGCGGGAACGGAGGAGCAGTACTTC. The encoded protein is CASSKTRGLAGTEEQYF.

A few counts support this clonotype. CDR3 nucleotides: TGCGCCAGCAGCTTTTTGGATCAAGAGACCCAGTACTTC. This gives the protein CASSFLDQETQYF. The V and J genes are TRBV5-1 and TRBJ2-5; D gene unclear. This CDR3 spans 13 amino acids. Germline CDR1 SGHRS, CDR2 YFSETQ. With 2 bases removed from V and 2 bases from J, the gap between germline ends came to 7 bases.

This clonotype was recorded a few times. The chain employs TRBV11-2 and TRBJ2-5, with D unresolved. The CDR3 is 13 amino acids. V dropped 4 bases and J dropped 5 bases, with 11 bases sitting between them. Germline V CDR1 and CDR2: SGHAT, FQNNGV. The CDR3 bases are TGTGCCAGCAGCTCTGAGGCGTGGGAGACCCAGTACTTC. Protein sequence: CASSSEAWETQYF.